The present T cell receptor (beta chain) was sequenced within a study of OX40 agonist ivuxolimab in advanced cancers. Sequencing was performed with immunoSEQ multiplex PCR; in TCRdb, only in-frame clones are kept and a portion is missing. The sample records 100,000 to 130,000 clones, about 91% being singletons. Germline CDR1 reads SEHNR; CDR2 reads FQNEAQ (reference sequence). This CDR3 has 16 residues. After removal of 3 bases from V and 7 bases from J, the junction contained 3 bases not matched to a gene. This chain connects TRBV7-9 to TRBJ2-2; 15 bases are a match to TRBD2. Source: CD4+ or CD8+ T cells sorted from blood, taken in a trial of the OX40 agonist ivuxolimab. The origin of this receptor is an adult with an advanced solid tumor such as melanoma, head and neck, liver or kidney cancer. Written as DNA, the CDR3 is TGTGCCAGCAGCTTGCGGGGACTAGCGGGAGGCGGGGAGCTGTTTTTT. Its protein product is CASSLRGLAGGGELFF.